The clone carrying this T cell receptor (beta chain) occurred many times. Its antigen is not known. Time point meaning: newly diagnosed GD, antithyroid drugs for less than 3 months. The TCR library was prepared using RNA isolated from PBMCs. The sample belongs to a study of regulatory T cells in long-lasting Graves disease. The study's findings and limits: Peripheral blood alone, not thyroid tissue, underwent study.

With iRepertoire HTBI primers and Arm-PCR of CDR3 regions, TCR beta libraries were built. Each CDR3 protein gets one entry after TCRdb re-called the multiplex PCR reads with MiXCR. The sample has a few hundred thousand distinct CDR3 sequences, 16% seen once. The V and J ends lost 1 base and 3 bases respectively, with 10 bases between them. CDR3 length: 13 residues. Germline loops: CDR1 DFQATT, CDR2 SNEGSKA (reference sequence). The same sample was also studied in work on T cells in Graves' hyperthyroidism and ophthalmopathy.

Sequences were derived from peripheral blood mononuclear cells (PBMCs), sampled at new diagnosis, from a patient treated with antithyroid drugs. The J gene is TRBJ2-7, the V gene TRBV20-1, with D tentatively TRBD2 (6 bases). The TCR was taken from a woman aged 18-29 years with Graves disease. The CDR3 here is CSARGRADYEQYF. CDR3 coding DNA: TGCAGTGCTAGAGGGAGGGCCGACTACGAGCAGTACTTC.